This T cell receptor beta chain is drawn from a study of CD8 T cells in ankylosing spondylitis. The V gene's germline CDR1 is PRHDT and CDR2 FYEKMQ (reference sequence). This CDR3 has 13 amino acids. The V and J ends lost 5 bases and 2 bases respectively, with 8 bases between them. This clonotype was seen a few times. MiXCR was run by TCRdb on the 5' RACE reads, yielding one entry per CDR3 protein. The sample includes fewer than 35,000 distinct CDR3 sequences, around 30% of them seen just once. This chain uses TRBV13 with TRBJ2-3, with D unresolved. The TCR sequence derives from a male donor with ankylosing spondylitis. Sequenced material: synovial fluid, either unsorted or a sorted T cell fraction (not recorded which). This CDR3 is CASSLLPTDTQYF. DNA of the CDR3: TGTGCCAGCAGCCTACTCCCCACAGATACGCAGTATTTT.